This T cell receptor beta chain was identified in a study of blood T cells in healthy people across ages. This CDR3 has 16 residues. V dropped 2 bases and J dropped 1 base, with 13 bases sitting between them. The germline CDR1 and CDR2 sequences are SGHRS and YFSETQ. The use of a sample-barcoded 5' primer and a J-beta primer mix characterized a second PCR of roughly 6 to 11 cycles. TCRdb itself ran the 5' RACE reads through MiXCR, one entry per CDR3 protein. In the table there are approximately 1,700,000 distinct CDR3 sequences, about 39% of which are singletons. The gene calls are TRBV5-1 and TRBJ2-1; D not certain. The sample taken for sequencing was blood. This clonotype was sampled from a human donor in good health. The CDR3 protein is CASSLDPRGSYNEQFF. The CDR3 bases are TGCGCCAGCAGCTTAGACCCCCGTGGGTCCTACAATGAGCAGTTCTTC.